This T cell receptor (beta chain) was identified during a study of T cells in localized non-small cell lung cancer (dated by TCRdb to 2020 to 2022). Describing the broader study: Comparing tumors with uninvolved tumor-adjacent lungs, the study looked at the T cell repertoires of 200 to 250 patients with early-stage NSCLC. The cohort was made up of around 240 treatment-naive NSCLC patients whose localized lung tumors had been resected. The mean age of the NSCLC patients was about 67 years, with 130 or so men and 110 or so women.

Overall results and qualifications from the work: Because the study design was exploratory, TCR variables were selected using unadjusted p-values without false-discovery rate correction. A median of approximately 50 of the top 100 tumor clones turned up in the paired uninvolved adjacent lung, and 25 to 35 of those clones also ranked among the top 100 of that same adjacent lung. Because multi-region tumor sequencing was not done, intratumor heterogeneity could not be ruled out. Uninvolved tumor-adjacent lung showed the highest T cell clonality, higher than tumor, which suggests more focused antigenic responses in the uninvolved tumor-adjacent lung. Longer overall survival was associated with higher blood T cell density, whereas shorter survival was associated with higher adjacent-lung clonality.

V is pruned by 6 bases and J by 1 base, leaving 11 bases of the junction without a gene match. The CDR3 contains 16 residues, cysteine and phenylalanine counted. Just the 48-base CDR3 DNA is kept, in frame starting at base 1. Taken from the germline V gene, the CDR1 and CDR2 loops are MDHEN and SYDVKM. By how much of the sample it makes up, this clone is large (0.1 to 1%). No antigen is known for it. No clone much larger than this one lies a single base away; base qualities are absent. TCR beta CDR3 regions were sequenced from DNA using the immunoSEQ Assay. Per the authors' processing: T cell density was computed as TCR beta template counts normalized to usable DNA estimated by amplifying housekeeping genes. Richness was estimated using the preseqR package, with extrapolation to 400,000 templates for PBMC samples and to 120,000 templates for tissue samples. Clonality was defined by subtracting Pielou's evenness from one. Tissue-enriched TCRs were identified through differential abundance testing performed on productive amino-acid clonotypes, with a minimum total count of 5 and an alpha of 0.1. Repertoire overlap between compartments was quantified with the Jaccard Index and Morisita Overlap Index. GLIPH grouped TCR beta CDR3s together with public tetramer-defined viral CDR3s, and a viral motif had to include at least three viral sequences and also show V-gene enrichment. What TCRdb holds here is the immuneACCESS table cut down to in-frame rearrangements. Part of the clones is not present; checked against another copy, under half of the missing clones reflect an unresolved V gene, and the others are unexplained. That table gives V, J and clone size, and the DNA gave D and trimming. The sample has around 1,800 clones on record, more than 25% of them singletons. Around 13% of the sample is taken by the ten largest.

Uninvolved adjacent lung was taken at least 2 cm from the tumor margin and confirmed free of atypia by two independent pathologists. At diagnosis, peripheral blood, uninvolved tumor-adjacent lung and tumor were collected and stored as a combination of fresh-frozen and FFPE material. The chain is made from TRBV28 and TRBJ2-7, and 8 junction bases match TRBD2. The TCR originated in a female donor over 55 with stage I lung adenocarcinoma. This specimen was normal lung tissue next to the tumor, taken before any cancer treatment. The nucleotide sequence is TGTGCCAGCAGACCAACGGGGCGGGGGGCTTCCTACGAGCAGTACTTC. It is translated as CASRPTGRGASYEQYF.